This T cell receptor (beta chain) stems from a study of blood T cell repertoires in COVID-19. Measured with immunoSEQ multiplex PCR; TCRdb has only the in-frame clones, and not every one. The sample carries approximately 440,000 clones, around 88% recorded once. The CDR3 contains 16 residues. Trimming cost V 6 bases and J 7 bases; bases outside gene matches: 13. In germline, CDR1 is SNHLY, CDR2 FYNNEI. Specimen: peripheral blood. The TCR was taken from a woman between 45 and 65 years old with COVID-19, enrolled during active disease. This chain joins TRBV2 and TRBJ2-2; 8 bases line up with TRBD1. The CDR3 DNA follows: TGTGCCAGCAGCGTAAGACAGGGGAGGATGGACGGGGAGCTGTTTTTT. This sequence encodes CASSVRQGRMDGELFF. The variable domain in full, with the rest retrieved from reference TRBV2 and TRBJ2-2, is EPEVTQTPSHQVTQMGQEVILRCVPISNHLYFYWYRQILGQKVEFLVSFYNNEISEKSEIFDDQFSVERPDGSNFTLKIRSTKLEDSAMYFCASSVRQGRMDGELFFGEGSRLTVL.